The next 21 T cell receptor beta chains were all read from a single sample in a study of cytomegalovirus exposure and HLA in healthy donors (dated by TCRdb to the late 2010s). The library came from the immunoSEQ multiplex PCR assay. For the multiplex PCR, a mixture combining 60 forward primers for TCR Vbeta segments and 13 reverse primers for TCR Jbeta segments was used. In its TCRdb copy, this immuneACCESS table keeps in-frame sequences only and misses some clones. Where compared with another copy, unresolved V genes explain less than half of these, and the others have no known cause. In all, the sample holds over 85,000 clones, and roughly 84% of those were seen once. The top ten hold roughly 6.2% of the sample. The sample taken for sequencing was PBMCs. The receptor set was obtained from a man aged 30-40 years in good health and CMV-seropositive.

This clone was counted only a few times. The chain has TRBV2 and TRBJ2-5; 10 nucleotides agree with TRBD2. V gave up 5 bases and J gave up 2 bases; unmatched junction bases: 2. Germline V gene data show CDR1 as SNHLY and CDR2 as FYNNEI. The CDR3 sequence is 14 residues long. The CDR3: CASSLAGAQETQYF. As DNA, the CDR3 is TGTGCCAGCAGTCTAGCGGGGGCTCAAGAGACCCAGTACTTC.

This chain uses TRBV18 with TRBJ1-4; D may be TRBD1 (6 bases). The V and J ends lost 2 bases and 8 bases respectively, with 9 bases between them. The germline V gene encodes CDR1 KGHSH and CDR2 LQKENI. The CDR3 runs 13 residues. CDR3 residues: CASSPADSEKLFF. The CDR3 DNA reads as TGTGCCAGCTCACCAGCGGACAGCGAAAAACTGTTTTTT.

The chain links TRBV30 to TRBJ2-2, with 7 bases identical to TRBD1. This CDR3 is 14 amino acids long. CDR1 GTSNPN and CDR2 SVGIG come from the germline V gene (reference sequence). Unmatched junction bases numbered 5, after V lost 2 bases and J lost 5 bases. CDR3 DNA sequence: TGTGCCTGGAGTTCGGGACAGCCGACCGGGGAGCTGTTTTTT. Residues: CAWSSGQPTGELFF.

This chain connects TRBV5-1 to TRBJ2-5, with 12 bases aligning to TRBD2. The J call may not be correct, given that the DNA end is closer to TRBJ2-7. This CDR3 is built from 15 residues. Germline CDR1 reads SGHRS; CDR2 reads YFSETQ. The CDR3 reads CASSRGTSGPYEQYF. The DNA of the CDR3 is TGCGCCAGCAGCAGGGGGACTAGCGGGCCCTACGAGCAGTACTTC.

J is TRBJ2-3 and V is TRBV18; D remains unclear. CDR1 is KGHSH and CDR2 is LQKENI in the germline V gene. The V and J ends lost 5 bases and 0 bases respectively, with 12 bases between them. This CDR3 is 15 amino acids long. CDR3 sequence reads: CASSTGSPSTDTQYF. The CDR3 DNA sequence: TGTGCCAGCTCAACCGGGTCTCCTAGCACAGATACGCAGTATTTT.

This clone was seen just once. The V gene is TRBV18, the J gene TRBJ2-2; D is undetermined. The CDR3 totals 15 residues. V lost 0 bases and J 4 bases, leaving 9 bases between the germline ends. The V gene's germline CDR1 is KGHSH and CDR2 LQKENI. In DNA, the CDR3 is TGTGCCAGCTCACCACCTGCTGAGGTCACCGGGGAGCTGTTTTTT. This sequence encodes CASSPPAEVTGELFF.

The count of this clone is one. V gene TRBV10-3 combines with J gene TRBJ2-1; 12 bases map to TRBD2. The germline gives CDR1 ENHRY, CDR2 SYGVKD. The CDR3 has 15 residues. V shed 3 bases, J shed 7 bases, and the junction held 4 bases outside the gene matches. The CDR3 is CAISELAGGINEQFF. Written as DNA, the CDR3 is TGTGCCATCAGTGAACTAGCGGGGGGCATTAATGAGCAGTTCTTC.

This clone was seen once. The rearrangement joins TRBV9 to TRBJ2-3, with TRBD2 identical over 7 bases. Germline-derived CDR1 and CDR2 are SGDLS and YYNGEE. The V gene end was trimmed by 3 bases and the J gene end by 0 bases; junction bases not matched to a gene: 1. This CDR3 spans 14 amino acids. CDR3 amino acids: CASSGSGSTDTQYF. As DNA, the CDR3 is TGTGCCAGCAGCGGTAGCGGGAGCACAGATACGCAGTATTTT.

In nucleotides, the CDR3 is TGTGCCAGCAGCTTCCAGGGAAGAGGCTACACCTTC. Translation gives CASSFQGRGYTF. The chain combines TRBV5-6 with TRBJ1-2, with D tentatively TRBD1 (5 bases). V was pared by 2 bases and J by 8 bases, with 10 bases between. Germline-derived CDR1 and CDR2 are SGHDT and YYEEEE. The CDR3 has 12 amino acids.

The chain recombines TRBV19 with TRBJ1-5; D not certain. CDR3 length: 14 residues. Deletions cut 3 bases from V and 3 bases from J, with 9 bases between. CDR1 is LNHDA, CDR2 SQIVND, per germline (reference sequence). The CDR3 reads CASSIEGYNQPQHF. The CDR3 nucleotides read TGTGCCAGTAGTATCGAGGGATACAATCAGCCCCAGCATTTT.

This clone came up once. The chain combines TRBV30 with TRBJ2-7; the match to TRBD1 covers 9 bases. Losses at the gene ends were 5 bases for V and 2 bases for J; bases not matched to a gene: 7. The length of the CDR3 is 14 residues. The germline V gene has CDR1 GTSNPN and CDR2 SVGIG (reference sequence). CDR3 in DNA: TGTGCCTGGGGTACCGGGACAGGGACCTACGAGCAGTACTTC. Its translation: CAWGTGTGTYEQYF.

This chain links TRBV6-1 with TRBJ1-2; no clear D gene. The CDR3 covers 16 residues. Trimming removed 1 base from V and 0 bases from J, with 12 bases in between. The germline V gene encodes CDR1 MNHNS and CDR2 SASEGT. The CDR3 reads CASSEVAGSSNYGYTF. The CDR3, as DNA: TGTGCCAGCAGTGAAGTAGCGGGGTCCTCTAACTATGGCTACACCTTC.

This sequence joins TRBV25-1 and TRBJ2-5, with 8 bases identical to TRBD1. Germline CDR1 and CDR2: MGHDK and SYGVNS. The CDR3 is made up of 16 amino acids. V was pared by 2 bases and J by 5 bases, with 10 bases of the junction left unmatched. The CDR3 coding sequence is TGTGCCAGCAGTGAAGGAGACAGGGGATTCGGGGAGACCCAGTACTTC. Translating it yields CASSEGDRGFGETQYF.

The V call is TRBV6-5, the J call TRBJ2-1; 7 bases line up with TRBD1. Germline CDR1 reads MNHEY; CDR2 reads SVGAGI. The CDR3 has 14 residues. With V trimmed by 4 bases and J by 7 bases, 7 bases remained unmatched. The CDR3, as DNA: TGTGCCAGCAGTTCCCCGGGACAGCCTAATGAGCAGTTCTTC. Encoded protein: CASSSPGQPNEQFF.

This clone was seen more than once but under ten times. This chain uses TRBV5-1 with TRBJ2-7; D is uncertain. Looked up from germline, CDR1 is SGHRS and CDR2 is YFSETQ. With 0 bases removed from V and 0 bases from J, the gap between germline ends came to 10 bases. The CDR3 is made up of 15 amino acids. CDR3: CASSLGPQFSYEQYF. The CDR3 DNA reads TGCGCCAGCAGCTTGGGGCCACAGTTCTCCTACGAGCAGTACTTC.

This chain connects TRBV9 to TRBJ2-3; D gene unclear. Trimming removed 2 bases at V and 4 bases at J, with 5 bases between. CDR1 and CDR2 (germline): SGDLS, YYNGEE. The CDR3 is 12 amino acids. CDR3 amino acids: CASSVNPDTQYF. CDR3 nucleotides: TGTGCCAGCAGCGTTAATCCAGATACGCAGTATTTT.

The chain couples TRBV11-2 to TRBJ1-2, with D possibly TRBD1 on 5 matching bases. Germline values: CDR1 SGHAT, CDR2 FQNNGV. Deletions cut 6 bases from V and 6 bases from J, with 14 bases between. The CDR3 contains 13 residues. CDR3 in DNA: TGTGCCAGCAGTTATACAGGAACCCATGGCTACACCTTC. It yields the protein CASSYTGTHGYTF.

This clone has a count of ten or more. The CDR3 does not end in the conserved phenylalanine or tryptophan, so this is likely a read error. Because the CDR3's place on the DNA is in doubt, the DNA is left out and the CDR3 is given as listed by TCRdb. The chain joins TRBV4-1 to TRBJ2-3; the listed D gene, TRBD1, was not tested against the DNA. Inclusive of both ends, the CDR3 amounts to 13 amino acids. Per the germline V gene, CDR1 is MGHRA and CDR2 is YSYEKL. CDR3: CASSQDVSTHQAL.

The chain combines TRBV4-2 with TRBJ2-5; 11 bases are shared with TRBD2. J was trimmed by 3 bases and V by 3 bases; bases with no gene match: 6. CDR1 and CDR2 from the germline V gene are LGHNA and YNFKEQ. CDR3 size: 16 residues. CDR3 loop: CASSQLAGGREETQYF. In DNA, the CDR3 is TGTGCCAGCAGCCAGCTAGCGGGGGGCAGGGAAGAGACCCAGTACTTC.

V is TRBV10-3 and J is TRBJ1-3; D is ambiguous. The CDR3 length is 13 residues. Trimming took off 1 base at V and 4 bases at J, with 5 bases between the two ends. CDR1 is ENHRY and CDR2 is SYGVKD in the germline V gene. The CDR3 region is CAISELQGNTIYF. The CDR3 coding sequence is TGTGCCATCAGTGAGTTACAGGGAAACACCATATATTTT.

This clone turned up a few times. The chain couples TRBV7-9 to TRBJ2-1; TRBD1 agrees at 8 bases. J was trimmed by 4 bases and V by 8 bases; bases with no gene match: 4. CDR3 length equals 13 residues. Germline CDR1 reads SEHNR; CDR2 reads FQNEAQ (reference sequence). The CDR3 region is CASAQGDYNEQFF. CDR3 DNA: TGTGCCAGCGCACAGGGGGATTACAATGAGCAGTTCTTC.